One and the same sample provided the 32 T cell receptor beta chains below, sequenced in a study of lymphopenia after photon versus proton radiotherapy (dated by TCRdb to about 2019). Libraries were constructed by the immunoSEQ multiplex PCR assay. TCRdb obtained this table from immuneACCESS and retained in-frame rearrangements with V and J assigned. These tables miss some clones; where compared with another copy, unresolved V genes account for less than half of the shortfall, and the remainder is unexplained. The sample records under 20,000 clones, 75% to 95% of which are singletons. The ten largest clones capture 6% to 7% of the sample. This material consisted of peripheral blood, taken from a patient treated with photon-based radiotherapy. The receptors stem from a man between 60 and 70 years old with pancreatic cancer.

In this sample, this clone turned up once. The chain carries TRBV7-8 and TRBJ1-6, with a tentative D call TRBD1 (5 bases). CDR3 length: 17 residues. V was clipped by 2 bases and J by 2 bases, with 13 bases between them. The germline CDR1 and CDR2 sequences are SGHVS and FQNEAQ. Here the CDR3 DNA reads TGTGCCAGCAGCTTAAATTCAGGGTTCGCCTATAATTCACCCCTCCACTTT. As protein: CASSLNSGFAYNSPLHF. Full variable domain (rest looked up from reference TRBV7-8 and TRBJ1-6): GAGVSQSPRYKVAKRGQDVALRCDPISGHVSLFWYQQALGQGPEFLTYFQNEAQLDKSGLPSDRFFAERPEGSVSTLKIQRTQQEDSAVYLCASSLNSGFAYNSPLHFGNGTRLTVT.

The rearrangement links TRBV4-1 to TRBJ2-3, with a tentative D call TRBD1 (5 bases). The CDR3 has 16 amino acids. Germline loops: CDR1 MGHRA, CDR2 YSYEKL. Deletions cut 1 base from V and 2 bases from J, with 13 bases between. The CDR3 coding sequence is TGCGCCAGCAGCCAAGTGGACATGGGATTCACAGATACGCAGTATTTT. It yields the protein CASSQVDMGFTDTQYF.

The chain is built from TRBV14 and TRBJ2-7, with D unclear. V lost 0 bases and J 3 bases, leaving 9 bases between the germline ends. The CDR3 is 14 amino acids. CDR1 and CDR2 from the germline V gene are SGHDN and FVKESK. The CDR3 loop reads CASSQDRAGYEQYF. The CDR3 DNA sequence: TGTGCCAGCAGCCAAGATCGGGCAGGCTACGAGCAGTACTTC.

The chain joins TRBV5-1 to TRBJ1-1; D unclear. The CDR3 totals 14 residues. Germline values: CDR1 SGHRS, CDR2 YFSETQ. The germline V and J ends were trimmed by 1 base and 8 bases, with 15 bases remaining between them. The CDR3 loop is CASSLQLPRDEAFF. Here the CDR3 DNA reads TGCGCCAGCAGCTTGCAGCTACCCCGAGACGAAGCTTTCTTT.

This chain links TRBV5-4 with TRBJ2-7; 9 bases are shared with TRBD1. V lost 5 bases, J lost 3 bases, and 6 bases stayed unmatched. CDR1 SGHNT and CDR2 YYREEE come from the germline V gene (reference sequence). The CDR3 has 14 amino acids. CDR3 coding DNA: TGTGCCAGCAGTACTGACAGGGGGAACTACGAGCAGTACTTC. This sequence encodes CASSTDRGNYEQYF.

The chain combines TRBV21-1 with TRBJ1-5. TRBV21-1 is a pseudogene. The CDR3 consists of 13 residues. The DNA of the CDR3 is TGTGCCAGCAGCAACAGGAGAAATCAGCCCCAGCATTTT. It translates to CASSNRRNQPQHF.

This chain links TRBV21-1 with TRBJ2-3; no DNA check was done on the table's D call, TRBD1. TRBV21-1 is listed as a pseudogene. The length of the CDR3 is 15 residues. The CDR3 bases are TGTGCCAGCAGCGGCTGGCAGGGGGTAACAGATACGCAGTATTTT. It codes for CASSGWQGVTDTQYF.

This clone has just a few counts. V usage is TRBV5-1 and J usage is TRBJ2-5; perhaps TRBD2 as D (5 bases). Looked up from germline, CDR1 is SGHRS and CDR2 is YFSETQ. V lost 0 bases and J lost 0, with 15 bases in between. The CDR3 is made up of 17 amino acids. In DNA, the CDR3 is TGCGCCAGCAGCTTGGCCCCCGGGGAGCGCAACCAAGAGACCCAGTACTTC. It translates to CASSLAPGERNQETQYF.

The V and J genes are TRBV30 and TRBJ2-1; D gene uncertain. CDR3 length: 14 residues. Trimming pared 2 bases from V and 4 bases from J, leaving 12 bases between. CDR1 and CDR2 from the germline V gene are GTSNPN and SVGIG (reference sequence). The CDR3 loop is CAWSPWAPYNEQFF. DNA of the CDR3: TGTGCCTGGAGTCCCTGGGCCCCTTACAATGAGCAGTTCTTC. Filled out from reference TRBV30 and TRBJ2-1, the complete variable domain reads SQTIHQWPATLVQPVGSPLSLECTVEGTSNPNLYWYRQAAGRGLQLLFYSVGIGQISSEVPQNLSASRPQDRQFILSSKKLLLSDSGFYLCAWSPWAPYNEQFFGPGTRLTVL.

This clone appeared a single time. V usage is TRBV11-2 and J usage is TRBJ2-3; the D gene is possibly TRBD2 (5 bases). The V gene lost 1 base and the J gene lost 3 bases, with 14 bases spanning the gap. The CDR3 has 16 residues. Per the germline V gene, CDR1 is SGHAT and CDR2 is FQNNGV. The CDR3 DNA reads as TGTGCCAGCAGCTTAGCGGGGAGTAGTCGAACAGATACGCAGTATTTT. This sequence encodes CASSLAGSSRTDTQYF.

J is TRBJ2-7 and V is TRBV2, with 7 bases lining up with TRBD1. The CDR3 totals 16 residues. Germline-derived CDR1 and CDR2 are SNHLY and FYNNEI. V lost 3 bases and J lost 5; bases outside the gene matches: 13. This chain's CDR3 is CASSEIRQGRRHEQYF. CDR3 DNA sequence: TGTGCCAGCAGTGAGATTCGACAGGGCCGGCGACACGAGCAGTACTTC.

The chain is built from TRBV7-8 and TRBJ2-5; no firm D call. In germline, CDR1 is SGHVS, CDR2 FQNEAQ. CDR3 length: 12 amino acids. The germline V and J ends were trimmed by 2 bases and 6 bases, with 7 bases remaining between them. CDR3 sequence reads: CASSLYPKTQYF. CDR3 DNA sequence: TGTGCCAGCAGCTTATACCCGAAGACCCAGTACTTC.

The J gene is TRBJ1-6, the V gene TRBV4-2; 9 bases match TRBD1. After removal of 3 bases from V and 6 bases from J, the junction contained 6 bases not matched to a gene. CDR1 and CDR2 (germline): LGHNA, YNFKEQ. This CDR3 is built from 16 residues. The CDR3: CASSQSTGGSNSPLHF. The CDR3 bases are TGTGCCAGCAGCCAGTCAACAGGGGGCAGTAATTCACCCCTCCACTTT.

The rearrangement joins TRBV5-1 to TRBJ2-3; D unclear. The CDR3 runs 14 residues. Germline CDR1 is SGHRS and CDR2 is YFSETQ. The V end lost 0 bases, the J end lost 2 bases, and 7 bases lay between the germline ends. CDR3 DNA sequence: TGCGCCAGCAGCTTGGGTTCCATCACAGATACGCAGTATTTT. Residues: CASSLGSITDTQYF.

This clone has a single count. V gene TRBV27 combines with J gene TRBJ1-6, with unresolved D. Trimming took off 4 bases at V and 10 bases at J, with 17 bases between the two ends. The CDR3 loop spans 15 amino acids. Germline CDR1 MNHEY, CDR2 SMNVEV (reference sequence). CDR3 nucleotides: TGTGCCAGCAGTTCTGTCACATTCCTCGCGTCACCCCTCCACTTT. This sequence encodes CASSSVTFLASPLHF.

The chain employs TRBV10-3 and TRBJ1-3, with D unclear. The V gene's germline CDR1 is ENHRY and CDR2 SYGVKD. V was pared by 6 bases and J by 0 bases, with 6 bases between. This CDR3 region has 13 residues. CDR3 in DNA: TGTGCCATCAGGCGGAGCTCTGGAAACACCATATATTTT. The encoded protein is CAIRRSSGNTIYF.

V and J are TRBV10-3 and TRBJ2-5; D remains unclear. The V end lost 0 bases, the J end lost 2 bases, and 10 bases lay between the germline ends. Germline CDR1 ENHRY, CDR2 SYGVKD. The CDR3 spans 15 residues. The CDR3 sequence: CAISESRQWQETQYF. In DNA form, the CDR3 reads TGTGCCATCAGTGAGTCGAGACAATGGCAAGAGACCCAGTACTTC.

V is TRBV10-2 and J is TRBJ2-7; 10 nucleotides align to TRBD2. This CDR3 spans 13 amino acids. The germline gives CDR1 WSHSY, CDR2 SAAADI. J lost 3 bases, V lost 6 bases, and 2 bases had no gene match. The CDR3 is CASRLAGGYEQYF. In DNA, the CDR3 is TGCGCCAGCAGATTAGCGGGGGGCTACGAGCAGTACTTC.

This chain joins TRBV6-1 and TRBJ2-7; D is ambiguous. The CDR3 has 15 amino acids. The V end was cut by 7 bases, the J end by 3 bases, with 19 bases between. Germline V lookup: CDR1 MNHNS, CDR2 SASEGT. CDR3 loop: CASTPGIGSGYEQYF. Written as DNA, the CDR3 is TGTGCCAGCACCCCTGGGATTGGGTCCGGCTACGAGCAGTACTTC.

CDR3 sequence: CASSLAGTTEETQYF. For the CDR3, the DNA is TGTGCCAGCAGCTTAGCCGGGACTACGGAAGAGACCCAGTACTTC. The V and J genes are TRBV5-5 and TRBJ2-5, with 7 bases lining up with TRBD2. CDR1 is SGHKS and CDR2 is YYEKEE in the germline V gene (reference sequence). V trimming: 2 bases; J trimming: 3 bases; junction bases outside the gene matches: 7. The CDR3 contains 15 residues.

The chain uses TRBV25-1 and TRBJ2-2; either TRBD1 or TRBD2 may supply D (7 bases each). This CDR3 is 14 amino acids long. The germline V and J ends were trimmed by 2 bases and 7 bases, with 11 bases remaining between them. Germline CDR1 is MGHDK and CDR2 is SYGVNS. The CDR3 DNA reads as TGTGCCAGCAGTGAAGGGAGGGGGCACGGGGAGCTGTTTTTT. It yields the protein CASSEGRGHGELFF. Full variable domain (outside the CDR3, taken from reference TRBV25-1 and TRBJ2-2): EADIYQTPRYLVIGTGKKITLECSQTMGHDKMYWYQQDPGMELHLIHYSYGVNSTEKGDLSSESTVSRIRTEHFPLTLESARPSHTSQYLCASSEGRGHGELFFGEGSRLTVL.

The chain uses TRBV7-3 and TRBJ2-2; D is undetermined. This CDR3 spans 14 amino acids. The germline V and J ends were trimmed by 0 bases and 6 bases, with 8 bases remaining between them. Germline V gene sequence: CDR1 SGHTA, CDR2 FQGTGA. CDR3 nucleotides: TGTGCCAGCAGCTTAACGCGAGCCCCCGGGGAGCTGTTTTTT. This encodes CASSLTRAPGELFF.

This sequence joins TRBV19 and TRBJ2-3; the D gene is possibly TRBD1 (5 bases). Germline V lookup: CDR1 LNHDA, CDR2 SQIVND (reference sequence). V was trimmed by 9 bases and J by 6 bases, leaving 16 bases between them. The CDR3 runs 13 residues. The CDR3 protein is CASTGFARDTQYF. In DNA, the CDR3 is TGTGCCAGCACAGGTTTTGCAAGGGATACGCAGTATTTT.

The J gene is TRBJ2-2, the V gene TRBV2; possibly TRBD1 or TRBD2 for D (5 bases each). V lost 6 bases and J lost 6, with 20 bases in between. The CDR3 length is 16 residues. Germline values: CDR1 SNHLY, CDR2 FYNNEI. This chain's CDR3 is CASSGRGAGNPGELFF. The CDR3 coding sequence is TGTGCCAGCAGCGGACGAGGGGCCGGGAATCCCGGGGAGCTGTTTTTT.

The chain has TRBV30 and TRBJ1-5; the D gene is possibly TRBD1 (5 bases). The length of the CDR3 is 15 residues. Germline V CDR1 and CDR2: GTSNPN, SVGIG (reference sequence). With 0 bases removed from V and 4 bases from J, the gap between germline ends came to 13 bases. The CDR3 bases are TGTGCCTGGAGTGTGGGGGGGATTACTAATCAGCCCCAGCATTTT. Protein product: CAWSVGGITNQPQHF.

A single count supports this clone. The chain uses TRBV5-1 and TRBJ1-1; D ambiguous. The V and J ends lost 4 bases and 1 base respectively, with 8 bases between them. This CDR3 spans 13 amino acids. Per the germline V gene, CDR1 is SGHRS and CDR2 is YFSETQ. The CDR3 loop is CASSRTTNTEAFF. CDR3 bases: TGCGCCAGCAGCAGGACGACGAACACTGAAGCTTTCTTT.

The CDR3 DNA reads as TGTGCCAGCTCACCTGACGTGGGGGCCTATAATTCACCCCTCCACTTT. Its translation is CASSPDVGAYNSPLHF. The chain links TRBV18 to TRBJ1-6; perhaps TRBD1 as D (5 bases). Per germline, CDR1 KGHSH and CDR2 LQKENI. CDR3 size: 16 residues. V was pared by 3 bases and J by 2 bases, with 11 bases between.

The rearrangement joins TRBV11-2 to TRBJ2-2; the D is unclear. This CDR3 is built from 15 residues. V lost 1 base to trimming and J lost 1 base, with 7 bases between them. In germline, CDR1 is SGHAT, CDR2 FQNNGV. CDR3 sequence reads: CASSLVAENTGELFF. CDR3 coding DNA: TGTGCCAGCAGCTTAGTGGCAGAGAACACCGGGGAGCTGTTTTTT.

This chain uses TRBV19 with TRBJ1-2; possible D gene TRBD1, 5 bases. V lost 7 bases to trimming and J lost 5 bases, with 20 bases between them. From germline, CDR1 is LNHDA and CDR2 SQIVND (reference sequence). The CDR3 totals 15 residues. Written as DNA, the CDR3 is TGTGCCAGTACCGGTGGGGCACGGGGTTGGTATGGCTACACCTTC. Translating gives CASTGGARGWYGYTF.

This clone was observed a few times. The V gene is TRBV5-5, the J gene TRBJ1-4; D remains ambiguous. Trimming took 0 bases from V and 5 from J, leaving 5 bases between them. The CDR3 consists of 13 residues. The germline gives CDR1 SGHKS, CDR2 YYEKEE (reference sequence). This CDR3 is CASSLALNEKLFF. CDR3 DNA: TGTGCCAGCAGCTTGGCATTAAATGAAAAACTGTTTTTT.

This clone appeared a few times. This chain joins TRBV6-5 and TRBJ2-7; D is perhaps TRBD2 (6 bases). Germline assignment: CDR1 MNHEY and CDR2 SVGAGI. This CDR3 comprises 16 residues. V lost 2 bases and J 3 bases, leaving 17 bases between the germline ends. The CDR3 here is CASSYTPGVEFYEQYF. The CDR3 region has the DNA TGTGCCAGCAGTTACACTCCGGGGGTGGAATTCTACGAGCAGTACTTC.

The chain joins TRBV4-3 to TRBJ1-2, with a possible D match to TRBD1 (5 bases). Germline CDR1 is LGHNA and CDR2 is YSLEER. CDR3 length: 15 amino acids. Deletions cut 2 bases from V and 8 bases from J, with 18 bases between. The CDR3 DNA sequence: TGCGCCAGCAGCCAATCGGGACTTTCCCCTTTCGGCTACACCTTC. Translation gives CASSQSGLSPFGYTF.